This paragraph covers one T cell receptor beta chain sequence. Its target is not known. Per the germline V gene, CDR1 is SGDLS and CDR2 is YYNGEE. The J segment lost 8 bases and the V segment lost 2 bases, leaving 21 bases of the junction unmatched. This CDR3 has 19 amino acids. The record originates from a study of PD-1 blockade in mismatch repair-deficient tumors. Study-wide context: All were previously treated, progressing patients with about a dozen mismatch repair-deficient cancer types.

Sequenced by immunoSEQ multiplex PCR; TCRdb stores in-frame clones only, minus some. The repertoire consists of approximately 50,000 clones, with around 73% occurring once and the leading ten covering more than 2.5%. Whole-study results and caveats: Tumor-resident clones, often absent from pretreatment blood, expanded after pembrolizumab and then contracted.

PCR or immunohistochemistry showed mismatch repair deficiency in every enrolled patient. Three pembrolizumab responders had their TCRs sequenced. The clonotype was recovered from an adult with mismatch repair-deficient cancer. This specimen consisted of peripheral blood, obtained 4 weeks after starting pembrolizumab. This chain joins TRBV9 and TRBJ2-1; 8 nucleotides agree with TRBD2. CDR3 residues: CASSVAPWQAGENEDEQFF. CDR3 DNA: TGTGCCAGCAGCGTGGCCCCCTGGCAAGCGGGAGAGAACGAGGATGAGCAGTTCTTC.